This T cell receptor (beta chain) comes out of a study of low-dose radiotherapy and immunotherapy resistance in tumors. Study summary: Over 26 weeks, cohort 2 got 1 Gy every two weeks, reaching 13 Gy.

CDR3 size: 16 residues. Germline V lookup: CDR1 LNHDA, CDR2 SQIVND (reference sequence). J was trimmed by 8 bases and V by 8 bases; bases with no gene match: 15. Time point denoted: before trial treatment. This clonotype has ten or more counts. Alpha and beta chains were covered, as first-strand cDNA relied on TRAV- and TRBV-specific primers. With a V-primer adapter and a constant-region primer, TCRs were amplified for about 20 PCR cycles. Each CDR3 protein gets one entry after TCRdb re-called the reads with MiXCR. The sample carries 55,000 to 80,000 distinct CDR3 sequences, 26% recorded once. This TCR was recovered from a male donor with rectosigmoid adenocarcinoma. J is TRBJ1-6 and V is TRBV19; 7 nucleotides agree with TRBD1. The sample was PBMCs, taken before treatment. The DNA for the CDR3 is TGTGCCAGTCCTGTCCTACGGACAGGCGTATATTCACCCCTCCACTTT. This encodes CASPVLRTGVYSPLHF.